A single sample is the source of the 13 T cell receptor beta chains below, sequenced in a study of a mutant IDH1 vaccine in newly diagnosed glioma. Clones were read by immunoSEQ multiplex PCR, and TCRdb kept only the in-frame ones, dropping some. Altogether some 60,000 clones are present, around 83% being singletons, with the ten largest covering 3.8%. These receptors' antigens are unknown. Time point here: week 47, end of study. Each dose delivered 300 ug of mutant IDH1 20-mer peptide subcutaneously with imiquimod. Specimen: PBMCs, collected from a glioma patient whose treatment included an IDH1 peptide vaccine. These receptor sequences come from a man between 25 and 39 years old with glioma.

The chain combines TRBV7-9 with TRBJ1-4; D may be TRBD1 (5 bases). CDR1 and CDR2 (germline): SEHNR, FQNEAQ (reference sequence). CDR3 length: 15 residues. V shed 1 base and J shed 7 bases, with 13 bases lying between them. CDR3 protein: CASSLDRGLAEKLFF. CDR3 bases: TGTGCCAGCAGCTTAGATCGGGGCTTGGCTGAAAAACTGTTTTTT.

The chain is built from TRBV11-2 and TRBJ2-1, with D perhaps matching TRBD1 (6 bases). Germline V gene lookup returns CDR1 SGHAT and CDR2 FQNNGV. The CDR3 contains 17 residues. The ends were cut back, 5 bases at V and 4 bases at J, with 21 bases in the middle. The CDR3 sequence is CASSPGPHRVLYNEQFF. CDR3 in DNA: TGTGCCAGCAGCCCCGGGCCCCACAGGGTCCTATACAATGAGCAGTTCTTC. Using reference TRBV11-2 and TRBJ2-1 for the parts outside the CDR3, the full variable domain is EAGVAQSPRYKIIEKRQSVAFWCNPISGHATLYWYQQILGQGPKLLIQFQNNGVVDDSQLPKDRFSAERLKGVDSTLKIQPAKLEDSAVYLCASSPGPHRVLYNEQFFGPGTRLTVL.

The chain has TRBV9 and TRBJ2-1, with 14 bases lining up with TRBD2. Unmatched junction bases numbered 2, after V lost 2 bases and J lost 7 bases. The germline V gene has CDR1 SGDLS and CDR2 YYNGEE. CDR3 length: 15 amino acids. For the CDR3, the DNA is TGTGCCAGCAGCGTGAGGACTAGCGGGGGGAATGAGCAGTTCTTC. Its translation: CASSVRTSGGNEQFF.

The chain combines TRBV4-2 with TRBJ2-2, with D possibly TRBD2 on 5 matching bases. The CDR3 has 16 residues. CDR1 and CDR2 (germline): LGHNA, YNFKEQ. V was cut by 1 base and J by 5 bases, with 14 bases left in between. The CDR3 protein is CASSQATLRGTGELFF. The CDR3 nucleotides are TGTGCCAGCAGCCAAGCTACCTTAAGAGGGACCGGGGAGCTGTTTTTT.

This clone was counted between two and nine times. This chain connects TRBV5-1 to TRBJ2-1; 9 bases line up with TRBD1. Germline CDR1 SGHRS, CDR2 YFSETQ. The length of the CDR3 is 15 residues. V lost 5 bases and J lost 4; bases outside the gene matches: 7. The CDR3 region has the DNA TGCGCCAGCAGACCGGGACAGGGTCTTTACAATGAGCAGTTCTTC. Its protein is CASRPGQGLYNEQFF.

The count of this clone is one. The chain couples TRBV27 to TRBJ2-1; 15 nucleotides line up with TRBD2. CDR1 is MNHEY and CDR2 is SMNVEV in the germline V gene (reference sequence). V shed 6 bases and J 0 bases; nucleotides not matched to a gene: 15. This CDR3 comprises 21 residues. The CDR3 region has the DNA TGTGCCAGCAGCCCCGTAGGATTGGGGACTAGCGGGGGGAGCTCCTACAATGAGCAGTTCTTC. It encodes CASSPVGLGTSGGSSYNEQFF.

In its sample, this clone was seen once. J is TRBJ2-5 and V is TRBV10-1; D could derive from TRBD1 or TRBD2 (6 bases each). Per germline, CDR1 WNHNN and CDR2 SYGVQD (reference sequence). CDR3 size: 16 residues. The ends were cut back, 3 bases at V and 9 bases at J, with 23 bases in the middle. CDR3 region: CASSDGSGAYTLPQYF. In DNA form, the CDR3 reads TGCGCCAGCAGTGACGGGTCGGGGGCGTATACGTTACCCCAGTACTTC.

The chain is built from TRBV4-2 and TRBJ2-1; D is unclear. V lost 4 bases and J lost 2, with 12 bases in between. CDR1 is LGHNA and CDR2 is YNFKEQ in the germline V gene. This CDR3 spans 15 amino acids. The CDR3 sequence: CASSPYTGPYNEQFF. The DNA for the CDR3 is TGTGCCAGCAGCCCATACACCGGCCCCTACAATGAGCAGTTCTTC.

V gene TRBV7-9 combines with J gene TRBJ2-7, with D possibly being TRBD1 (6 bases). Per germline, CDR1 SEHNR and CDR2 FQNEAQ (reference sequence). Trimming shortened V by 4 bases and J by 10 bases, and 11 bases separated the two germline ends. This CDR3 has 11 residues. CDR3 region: CASSSNRDQYF. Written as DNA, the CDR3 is TGTGCCAGCAGCTCTAACAGGGATCAGTACTTC.

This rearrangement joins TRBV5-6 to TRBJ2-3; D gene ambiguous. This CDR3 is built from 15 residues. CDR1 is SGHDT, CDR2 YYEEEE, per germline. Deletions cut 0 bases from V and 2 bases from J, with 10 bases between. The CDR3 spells CASSLASSNTDTQYF. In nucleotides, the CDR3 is TGTGCCAGCAGCTTGGCCTCAAGTAACACAGATACGCAGTATTTT.

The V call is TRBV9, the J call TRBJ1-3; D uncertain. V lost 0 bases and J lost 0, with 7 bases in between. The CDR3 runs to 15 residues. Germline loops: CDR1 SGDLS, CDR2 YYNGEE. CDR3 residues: CASSVDRGSGNTIYF. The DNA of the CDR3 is TGTGCCAGCAGCGTAGATCGGGGCTCTGGAAACACCATATATTTT.

CDR3 sequence: CASSYSYRVNTEAFF. The CDR3 DNA sequence: TGTGCCAGCAGTTACTCGTACAGGGTGAACACTGAAGCTTTCTTT. This sequence joins TRBV6-5 and TRBJ1-1, with a tentative D call TRBD1 (6 bases). Germline CDR1 and CDR2: MNHEY and SVGAGI. The CDR3 is 15 amino acids. The V end was cut by 0 bases, the J end by 0 bases, with 8 bases between.

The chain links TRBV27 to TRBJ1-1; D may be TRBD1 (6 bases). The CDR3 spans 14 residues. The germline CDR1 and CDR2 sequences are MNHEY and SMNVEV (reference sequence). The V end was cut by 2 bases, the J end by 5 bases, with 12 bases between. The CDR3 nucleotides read TGTGCCAGCAGTTTAATTACAGGGAAGACTGAAGCTTTCTTT. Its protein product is CASSLITGKTEAFF.